Shown below are 22 T cell receptor beta chains from a single sample sequenced in a study of blood T cell repertoires in COVID-19. Sequenced by immunoSEQ multiplex PCR; TCRdb stores in-frame clones only, minus some. The profile shows about 70,000 clones, 86% of them singletons. The sequenced sample consisted of peripheral blood. These receptors were collected from a man between 65 and 85 years old with active COVID-19.

V is TRBV2 and J is TRBJ2-2, with 12 bases that match TRBD2. Germline V CDR1 and CDR2: SNHLY, FYNNEI. J gave up 5 bases and V 6 bases, and 7 bases lay outside the gene matches. CDR3 length: 16 amino acids. The CDR3 DNA is TGTGCCAGCAGGGCCCTAGCGGGAGGGGGGACCGGGGAGCTGTTTTTT. Its translation: CASRALAGGGTGELFF.

This clone was picked up one time. The rearrangement uses TRBV5-5 and TRBJ2-7; 11 bases agree with TRBD2. V lost 4 bases, J lost 6 bases, and 9 bases stayed unmatched. Per the germline V gene, CDR1 is SGHKS and CDR2 is YYEKEE (reference sequence). CDR3 size: 15 residues. CDR3 residues: CASSGVLAGGTEQYF. For the CDR3, the DNA is TGTGCCAGCAGCGGGGTCCTAGCGGGAGGAACCGAGCAGTACTTC.

The chain is built from TRBV4-1 and TRBJ1-4, with 7 nucleotides matching TRBD1. With V trimmed by 0 bases and J by 8 bases, 6 bases remained unmatched. CDR1 is MGHRA, CDR2 YSYEKL, per germline. This CDR3 spans 15 amino acids. CDR3 in amino acids: CASSQDGGGAEKLFF. CDR3 nucleotides: TGCGCCAGCAGCCAAGACGGAGGGGGCGCCGAAAAACTGTTTTTT.

V and J are TRBV24-1 and TRBJ2-3; possible D gene TRBD1, 6 bases. Deletions cut 5 bases from V and 3 bases from J, with 20 bases between. Germline CDR1 KGHDR, CDR2 SFDVKD. The CDR3 runs 17 residues. The DNA for the CDR3 is TGTGCCACCAGTGGGGGGCTTTGGGACCCAAAAACAGATACGCAGTATTTT. As protein: CATSGGLWDPKTDTQYF.

DNA of the CDR3: TGTGCCAGCAGCACCGGGACAGGCGGCACAGATACGCAGTATTTT. As protein: CASSTGTGGTDTQYF. This chain uses TRBV13 with TRBJ2-3, with 8 positions matching TRBD1. Germline values: CDR1 PRHDT, CDR2 FYEKMQ (reference sequence). J lost 1 base, V lost 5 bases, and 5 bases had no gene match. This CDR3 is 15 amino acids long.

The chain carries TRBV15 and TRBJ2-2; no clear D gene. The CDR3 is 13 amino acids. V was cut by 3 bases and J by 6 bases, with 8 bases left in between. The germline CDR1 and CDR2 sequences are LNHNV and YYDKDF (reference sequence). The CDR3 DNA is TGTGCCACCAGCAGCCAACAGCCCGGGGAGCTGTTTTTT. It yields the protein CATSSQQPGELFF.

The chain carries TRBV29-1 and TRBJ2-3; TRBD2 matches 13 bases. Losses at the gene ends were 7 bases for V and 8 bases for J; bases not matched to a gene: 6. The CDR3 consists of 13 residues. Looked up from germline, CDR1 is SQVTM and CDR2 is ANQGSEA. The CDR3 region is CSAWTSGSGTQYF. DNA for the CDR3: TGCAGCGCCTGGACTAGCGGGAGTGGTACGCAGTATTTT.

The rearrangement links TRBV12-5 to TRBJ2-1, with D possibly being TRBD1 (7 bases). Deletions cut 4 bases from V and 1 base from J, with 8 bases between. The CDR3 runs 14 residues. Germline values: CDR1 LGHNT, CDR2 FRNRAP. The CDR3 DNA reads as TGTGCTAGTGGTTCAGGGGGGTCCTACAATGAGCAGTTCTTC. It is translated as CASGSGGSYNEQFF.

The chain employs TRBV3-1 (or the pseudogene TRBV3-2) and TRBJ1-2, with 7 bases aligning to TRBD1. The V segment lost 1 base and the J segment 3 bases; nucleotides outside the gene matches: 5. Germline V gives CDR1 LGHDT, CDR2 YNNKEL (reference sequence). This CDR3 has 15 residues. The CDR3 loop is CASSQGGGAHYGYTF. CDR3 nucleotides: TGTGCCAGCAGCCAAGGAGGGGGCGCCCACTATGGCTACACCTTC.

This chain joins TRBV24-1 and TRBJ2-2, with 10 bases aligning to TRBD2. The CDR3 extends over 19 amino acids. Unmatched junction bases numbered 7, after V lost 0 bases and J lost 1 base. CDR1 and CDR2 (germline): KGHDR, SFDVKD. CDR3 bases: TGTGCCACCAGTGATTTGGCTAGCGGGAGTTTTGGGAACACCGGGGAGCTGTTTTTT. Protein sequence: CATSDLASGSFGNTGELFF.

The gene calls are TRBV6-4 and TRBJ2-1, with 7 nucleotides matching TRBD1. This CDR3 is 16 amino acids long. CDR1 MRHNA and CDR2 SNTAGT come from the germline V gene. The junction had 10 bases not matched to a gene; V was cut back by 6 bases and J by 2 bases. The CDR3 DNA reads TGTGCCAGCAGCAGGGCCCGAGGGGGCGCCTACAATGAGCAGTTCTTC. Translating gives CASSRARGGAYNEQFF.

The chain uses TRBV5-1 and TRBJ1-2, with TRBD1 identical over 8 bases. V trimming: 0 bases; J trimming: 4 bases; junction bases outside the gene matches: 8. The CDR3 covers 16 residues. Germline V gene sequence: CDR1 SGHRS, CDR2 YFSETQ. CDR3 coding DNA: TGCGCCAGCAGCTTGGCCGGACAGGGCCCCCGCTATGGCTACACCTTC. This sequence encodes CASSLAGQGPRYGYTF. The variable domain in full, with the rest retrieved from reference TRBV5-1 and TRBJ1-2, is KAGVTQTPRYLIKTRGQQVTLSCSPISGHRSVSWYQQTPGQGLQFLFEYFSETQRNKGNFPGRFSGRQFSNSRSEMNVSTLELGDSALYLCASSLAGQGPRYGYTFGSGTRLTVV.

The chain employs TRBV19 and TRBJ1-1; D is perhaps TRBD1 (6 bases). The germline gives CDR1 LNHDA, CDR2 SQIVND (reference sequence). Trimming removed 7 bases at V and 4 bases at J, with 16 bases between. This CDR3 region has 14 residues. CDR3 in amino acids: CASIPGVGGTEAFF. CDR3 in DNA: TGTGCCAGTATCCCCGGGGTAGGGGGCACTGAAGCTTTCTTT.

The rearrangement joins TRBV7-2 to TRBJ2-1; D is perhaps TRBD1 (6 bases). This CDR3 is 14 amino acids long. Trimming removed 7 bases at V and 0 bases at J, with 10 bases between. From germline, CDR1 is SGHTA and CDR2 FQGNSA. CDR3 in amino acids: CASTTGGSYNEQFF. Written as DNA, the CDR3 is TGTGCCAGCACGACAGGCGGCTCCTACAATGAGCAGTTCTTC.

The chain is built from TRBV7-9 and TRBJ2-7; 7 bases match TRBD2. CDR1 and CDR2 from the germline V gene are SEHNR and FQNEAQ (reference sequence). This CDR3 has 13 residues. The trim removed 11 bases at V and 4 bases at J, leaving 11 bases unmatched. CDR3 region: CAQRDRAGYEQYF. For the CDR3, the DNA is TGTGCCCAGCGGGATCGGGCCGGGTACGAGCAGTACTTC.

This chain uses TRBV28 with TRBJ2-7; D may be TRBD1 (6 bases). Deletions cut 4 bases from V and 4 bases from J, with 14 bases between. The germline V gene has CDR1 MDHEN and CDR2 SYDVKM. The CDR3 totals 14 residues. As DNA, the CDR3 is TGTGCCAGCAGTTCCCCAGGACAGCCTTACGAGCAGTACTTC. Protein sequence: CASSSPGQPYEQYF.

This clone came up once. V is TRBV7-3 and J is TRBJ1-1; D is unclear. Trimming shortened V by 2 bases and J by 1 base, and 8 bases separated the two germline ends. Germline V gene data show CDR1 as SGHTA and CDR2 as FQGTGA. This CDR3 is built from 14 residues. CDR3 residues: CASSLGRGNTEAFF. For the CDR3, the DNA is TGTGCCAGCAGCTTAGGGAGAGGGAACACTGAAGCTTTCTTT.

The V gene is TRBV19, the J gene TRBJ2-2; possibly TRBD1 for D (5 bases). CDR3 length: 12 residues. The germline V and J ends were trimmed by 7 bases and 7 bases, with 10 bases remaining between them. Germline CDR1 reads LNHDA; CDR2 reads SQIVND (reference sequence). CDR3 loop: CASMGLNGELFF. CDR3 in DNA: TGTGCCAGTATGGGGCTGAACGGGGAGCTGTTTTTT.

The chain carries TRBV6-5 and TRBJ1-5; TRBD1 aligns across 7 bases. CDR1 and CDR2 from the germline V gene are MNHEY and SVGAGI. After removal of 6 bases from V and 2 bases from J, the junction contained 4 bases not matched to a gene. The CDR3 sequence is 14 residues long. The CDR3 sequence is CASRDRVGNQPQHF. The DNA for the CDR3 is TGTGCCAGCAGAGACAGGGTTGGCAATCAGCCCCAGCATTTT.

The chain recombines TRBV19 with TRBJ2-5, with D unresolved. The V gene lost 1 base and the J gene lost 1 base, with 10 bases spanning the gap. The CDR3 totals 15 residues. CDR1 LNHDA and CDR2 SQIVND come from the germline V gene (reference sequence). DNA for the CDR3: TGTGCCAGTAGTATAGGGTGGGCAGGCCAAGAGACCCAGTACTTC. Encoded protein: CASSIGWAGQETQYF.

V is TRBV11-3 and J is TRBJ2-2, with a tentative D call TRBD2 (5 bases). This CDR3 contains 16 residues. Per the germline V gene, CDR1 is SGHNT and CDR2 is YENEEA. Between the trimmed V and J ends, which lost 5 bases and 7 bases, there was a span of 20 bases. The CDR3 is CASSPAPGSWGGELFF. CDR3 DNA sequence: TGTGCCAGCAGCCCCGCCCCGGGGTCGTGGGGCGGGGAGCTGTTTTTT.

The chain recombines TRBV27 with TRBJ2-7, with 8 nucleotides matching TRBD2. V gave up 5 bases and J gave up 4 bases; unmatched junction bases: 4. This CDR3 has 13 amino acids. CDR1 MNHEY and CDR2 SMNVEV come from the germline V gene (reference sequence). In DNA, the CDR3 is TGTGCCAGCAGTGCAGTAGCGGGGTACGAGCAGTACTTC. Translation gives CASSAVAGYEQYF.